This T cell receptor (beta chain) stems from a study of tumor T cells in aggressive B-cell lymphoma. Trimming took off 6 bases at V and 0 bases at J, with 8 bases between the two ends. The CDR3 loop spans 13 amino acids. CDR1 LNHDA and CDR2 SQIVND come from the germline V gene (reference sequence). TCRdb keeps only in-frame clones here, not all; method: immunoSEQ multiplex PCR. The sample holds about 11,000 clones, 92% seen once. The sequence came from an adult with diffuse large B cell lymphoma. The source material was tumor tissue. The chain has TRBV19 and TRBJ2-5; possibly TRBD2 for D (5 bases). CDR3 region: CASRRGYQETQYF. As DNA, the CDR3 is TGTGCCAGTAGGAGAGGGTACCAAGAGACCCAGTACTTC.